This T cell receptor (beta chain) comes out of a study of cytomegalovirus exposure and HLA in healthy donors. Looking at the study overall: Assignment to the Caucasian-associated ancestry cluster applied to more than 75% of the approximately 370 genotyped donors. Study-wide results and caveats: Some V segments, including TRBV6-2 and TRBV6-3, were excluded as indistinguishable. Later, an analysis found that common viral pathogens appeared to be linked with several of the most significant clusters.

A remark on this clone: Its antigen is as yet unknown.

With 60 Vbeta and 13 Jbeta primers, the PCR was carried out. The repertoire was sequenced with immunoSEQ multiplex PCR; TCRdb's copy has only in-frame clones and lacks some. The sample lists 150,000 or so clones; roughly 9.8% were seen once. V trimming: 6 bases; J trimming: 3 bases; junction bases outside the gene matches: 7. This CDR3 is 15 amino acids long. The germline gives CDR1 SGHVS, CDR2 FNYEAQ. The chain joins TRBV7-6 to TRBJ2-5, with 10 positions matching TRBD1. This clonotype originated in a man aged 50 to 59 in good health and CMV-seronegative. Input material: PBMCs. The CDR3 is CASSHPGQGKETQYF. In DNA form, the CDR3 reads TGTGCCAGCAGTCACCCGGGACAGGGGAAAGAGACCCAGTACTTC. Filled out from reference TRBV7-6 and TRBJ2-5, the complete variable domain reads GAGVSQSPRYKVTKRGQDVALRCDPISGHVSLYWYRQALGQGPEFLTYFNYEAQQDKSGLPNDRFSAERPEGSISTLTIQRTEQRDSAMYRCASSHPGQGKETQYFGPGTRLLVL.